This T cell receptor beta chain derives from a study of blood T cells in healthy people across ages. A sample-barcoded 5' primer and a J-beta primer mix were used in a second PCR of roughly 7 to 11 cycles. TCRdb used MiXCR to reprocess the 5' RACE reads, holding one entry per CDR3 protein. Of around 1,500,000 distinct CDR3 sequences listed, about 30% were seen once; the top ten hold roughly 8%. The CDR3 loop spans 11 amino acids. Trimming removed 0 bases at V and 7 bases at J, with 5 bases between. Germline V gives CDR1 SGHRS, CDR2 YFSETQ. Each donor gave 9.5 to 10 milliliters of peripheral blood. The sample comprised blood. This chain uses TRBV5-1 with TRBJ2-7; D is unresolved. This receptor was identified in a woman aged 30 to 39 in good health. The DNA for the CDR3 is TGCGCCAGCAGCTTGGAAGGGGAGCAGTACGTC. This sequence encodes CASSLEGEQYV.